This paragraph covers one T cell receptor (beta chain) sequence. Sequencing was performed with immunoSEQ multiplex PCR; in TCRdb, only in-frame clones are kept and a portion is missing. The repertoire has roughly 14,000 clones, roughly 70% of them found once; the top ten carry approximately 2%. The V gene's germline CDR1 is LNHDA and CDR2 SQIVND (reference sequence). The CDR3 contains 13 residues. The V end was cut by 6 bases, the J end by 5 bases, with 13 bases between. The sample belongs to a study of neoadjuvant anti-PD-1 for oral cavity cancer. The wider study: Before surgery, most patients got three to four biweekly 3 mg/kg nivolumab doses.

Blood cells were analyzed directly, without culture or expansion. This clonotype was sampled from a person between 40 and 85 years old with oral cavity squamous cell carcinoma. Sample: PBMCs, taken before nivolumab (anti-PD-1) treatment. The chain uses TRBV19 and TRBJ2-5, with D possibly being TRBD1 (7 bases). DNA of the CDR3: TGTGCCAGTAGCAGGGGGAGGTGGGAGACCCAGTACTTC. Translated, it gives CASSRGRWETQYF.